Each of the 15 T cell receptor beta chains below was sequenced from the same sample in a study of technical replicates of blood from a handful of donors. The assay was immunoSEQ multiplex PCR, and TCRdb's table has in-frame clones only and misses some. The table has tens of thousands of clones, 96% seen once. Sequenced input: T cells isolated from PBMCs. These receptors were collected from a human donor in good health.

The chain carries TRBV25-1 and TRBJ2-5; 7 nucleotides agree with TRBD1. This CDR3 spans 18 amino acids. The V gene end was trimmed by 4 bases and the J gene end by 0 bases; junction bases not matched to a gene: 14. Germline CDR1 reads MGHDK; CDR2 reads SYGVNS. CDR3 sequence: CASSGTGGEFSNQETQYF. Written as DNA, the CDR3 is TGTGCCAGCAGTGGGACAGGTGGGGAATTTAGTAACCAAGAGACCCAGTACTTC. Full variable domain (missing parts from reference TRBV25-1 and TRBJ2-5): EADIYQTPRYLVIGTGKKITLECSQTMGHDKMYWYQQDPGMELHLIHYSYGVNSTEKGDLSSESTVSRIRTEHFPLTLESARPSHTSQYLCASSGTGGEFSNQETQYFGPGTRLLVL.

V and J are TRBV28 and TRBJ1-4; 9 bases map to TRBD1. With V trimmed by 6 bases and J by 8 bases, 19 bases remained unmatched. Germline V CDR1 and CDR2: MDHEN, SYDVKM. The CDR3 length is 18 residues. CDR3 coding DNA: TGTGCCAGCAGGCACGCCGGGACAGGGAACAAACAAGGGGAAAAACTGTTTTTT. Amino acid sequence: CASRHAGTGNKQGEKLFF.

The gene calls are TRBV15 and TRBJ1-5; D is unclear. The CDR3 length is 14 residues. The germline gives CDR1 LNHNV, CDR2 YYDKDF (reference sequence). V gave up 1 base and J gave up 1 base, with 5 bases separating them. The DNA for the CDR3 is TGTGCCACCAGCAGAGGGCAGAGCAATCAGCCCCAGCATTTT. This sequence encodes CATSRGQSNQPQHF.

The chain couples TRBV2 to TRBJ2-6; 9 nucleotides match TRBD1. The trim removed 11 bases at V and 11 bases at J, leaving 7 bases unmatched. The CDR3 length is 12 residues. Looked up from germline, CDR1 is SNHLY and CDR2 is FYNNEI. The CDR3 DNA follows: TGTGCCGGGGGACAGGGCGTCGACGTCCTGACTTTC. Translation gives CAGGQGVDVLTF.

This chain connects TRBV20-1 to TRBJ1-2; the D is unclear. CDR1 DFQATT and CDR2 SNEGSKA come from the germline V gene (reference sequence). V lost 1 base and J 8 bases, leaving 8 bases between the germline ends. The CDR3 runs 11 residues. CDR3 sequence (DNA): TGCAGTGCTAGAGCTCCGGGAGGCTACACCTTC. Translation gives CSARAPGGYTF.

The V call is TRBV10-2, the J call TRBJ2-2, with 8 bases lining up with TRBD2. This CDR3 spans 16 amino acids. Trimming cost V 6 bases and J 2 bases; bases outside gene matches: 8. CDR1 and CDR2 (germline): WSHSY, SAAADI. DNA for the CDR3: TGCGCCAGCAGGGACTCTAGCGGGTCCAACACCGGGGAGCTGTTTTTT. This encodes CASRDSSGSNTGELFF.

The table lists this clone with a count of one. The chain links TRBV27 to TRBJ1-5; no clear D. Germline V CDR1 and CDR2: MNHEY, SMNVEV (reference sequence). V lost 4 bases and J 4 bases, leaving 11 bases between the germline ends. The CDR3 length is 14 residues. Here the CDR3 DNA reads TGTGCCAGCAGTTATAGTGGCGGTAATCAGCCCCAGCATTTT. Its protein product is CASSYSGGNQPQHF.

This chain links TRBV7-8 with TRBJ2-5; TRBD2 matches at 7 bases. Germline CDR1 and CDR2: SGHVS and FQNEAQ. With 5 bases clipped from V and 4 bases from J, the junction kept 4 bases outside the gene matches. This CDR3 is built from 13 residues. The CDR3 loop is CASSPLAVETQYF. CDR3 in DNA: TGTGCCAGCAGCCCTCTAGCGGTAGAGACCCAGTACTTC.

CDR3 nucleotide sequence: TGTGCCAGCGGGCTCGACAGGGTTAGCAATCAGCCCCAGCATTTT. Encoded protein: CASGLDRVSNQPQHF. The V gene is TRBV6-1, the J gene TRBJ1-5, with TRBD1 identical over 7 bases. The CDR3 length is 15 residues. Germline lookup yields CDR1 MNHNS and CDR2 SASEGT. V lost 8 bases and J lost 0; bases outside the gene matches: 7.

The CDR3 DNA reads TGTGCCAGCAGTTTAATTCCCGCCGGCTCCTACGAGCAGTACTTC. This translates into CASSLIPAGSYEQYF. The V call is TRBV28, the J call TRBJ2-7; no clear D gene. This CDR3 contains 15 residues. From germline, CDR1 is MDHEN and CDR2 SYDVKM. The V and J ends lost 2 bases and 0 bases respectively, with 11 bases between them.

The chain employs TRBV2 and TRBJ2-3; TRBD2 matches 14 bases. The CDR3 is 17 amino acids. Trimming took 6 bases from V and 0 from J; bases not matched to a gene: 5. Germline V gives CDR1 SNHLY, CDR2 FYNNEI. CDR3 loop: CASRGLAGAFSTDTQYF. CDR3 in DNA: TGTGCCAGCAGGGGACTAGCGGGAGCTTTTAGCACAGATACGCAGTATTTT.

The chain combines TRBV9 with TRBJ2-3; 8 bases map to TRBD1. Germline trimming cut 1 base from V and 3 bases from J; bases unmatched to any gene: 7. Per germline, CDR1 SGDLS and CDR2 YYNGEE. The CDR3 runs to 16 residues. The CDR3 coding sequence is TGTGCCAGCAGCGTAATCCCAGGGGGCATTACAGATACGCAGTATTTT. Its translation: CASSVIPGGITDTQYF. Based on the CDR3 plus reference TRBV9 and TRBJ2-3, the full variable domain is DSGVTQTPKHLITATGQRVTLRCSPRSGDLSVYWYQQSLDQGLQFLIQYYNGEERAKGNILERFSAQQFPDLHSELNLSSLELGDSALYFCASSVIPGGITDTQYFGPGTRLTVL.

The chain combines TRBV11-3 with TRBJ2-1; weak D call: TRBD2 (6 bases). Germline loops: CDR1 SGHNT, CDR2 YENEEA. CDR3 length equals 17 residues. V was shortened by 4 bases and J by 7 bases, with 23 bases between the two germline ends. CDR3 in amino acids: CASSSWAGLPETNEQFF. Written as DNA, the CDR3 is TGTGCCAGCAGCTCTTGGGCCGGACTACCTGAAACTAATGAGCAGTTCTTC.

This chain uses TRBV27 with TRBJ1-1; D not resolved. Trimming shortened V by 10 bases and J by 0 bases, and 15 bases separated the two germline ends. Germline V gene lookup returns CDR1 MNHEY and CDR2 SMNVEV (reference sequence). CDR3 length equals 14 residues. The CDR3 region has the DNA TGTGCCACTCGACTTAGGCAAATGAACACTGAAGCTTTCTTT. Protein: CATRLRQMNTEAFF.

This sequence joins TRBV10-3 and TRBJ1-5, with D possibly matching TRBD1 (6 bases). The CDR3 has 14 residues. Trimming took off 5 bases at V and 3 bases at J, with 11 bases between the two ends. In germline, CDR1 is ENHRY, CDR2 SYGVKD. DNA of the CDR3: TGTGCCATCAGTCAGGACAGCCTCAATCAGCCCCAGCATTTT. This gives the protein CAISQDSLNQPQHF.